This TCR beta chain originates from a study of T cell repertoires in cytomegalovirus infection. In TCRdb, the reads were re-called with MiXCR into one record per CDR3 protein. The repertoire consists of 380,000 or so distinct CDR3 sequences, with about 35% occurring once and the leading ten covering about 13%. As concerns this clonotype: Its antigen is unidentified.

The germline V gene encodes CDR1 LGHNA and CDR2 YSLEER. This CDR3 region has 13 residues. With 0 bases removed from V and 15 bases from J, the gap between germline ends came to 15 bases. The sequences come from cultured PBMCs, collected from culture after CMV antigen stimulation. This clonotype originated in a human donor in good health (CMV status not recorded). Some clones in this sample may be carry-over from other donors' samples. This sequence joins TRBV4-3 and TRBJ2-1; D possibly matches TRBD1 or TRBD2 (5 bases each). CDR3 region: CASSQDRGRVTFF. The CDR3 coding sequence is TGCGCCAGCAGCCAAGATCGGGGCAGGGTCACGTTCTTC.